What follows describes a single T cell receptor beta chain. Sequence at one end of the junction differs from germline and may be a read error. The CDR3 runs to 12 residues. Source study methods: Reference gene primer amplification yielded estimated nucleated cell counts. Sequencing used immunoSEQ multiplex PCR; TCRdb keeps in-frame clones, though not all of them. That table furnishes V, J and clone size, whereas the DNA furnished D and trimming. The repertoire holds roughly 520,000 clones, with 88% as singletons. This sample was taken from a study of blood T cell repertoires in COVID-19. The wider study: Samples of COVID-19 (acute and convalescent) were obtained from the United States, Italy and Spain.

Enrolled through a virtual design, the participants were between 18 and 89 years of age and came from some 25 US areas. Two consecutive negative NP/OP PCR tests, clearance, or resolved symptoms defined Cohort 3 recovery. The chain is built from TRBV12-3 or TRBV12-4 and TRBJ1-1, with D hard to call. The sequenced sample consisted of PBMCs or T cells enriched from blood (not recorded which). The receptor was derived from a woman in her forties who had recovered from COVID-19. The CDR3 region has the DNA TGTGCCAGCAGTCTAGGTGGGCCCCATCAGGTCTTT. This sequence encodes CASSLGGPHQVF.